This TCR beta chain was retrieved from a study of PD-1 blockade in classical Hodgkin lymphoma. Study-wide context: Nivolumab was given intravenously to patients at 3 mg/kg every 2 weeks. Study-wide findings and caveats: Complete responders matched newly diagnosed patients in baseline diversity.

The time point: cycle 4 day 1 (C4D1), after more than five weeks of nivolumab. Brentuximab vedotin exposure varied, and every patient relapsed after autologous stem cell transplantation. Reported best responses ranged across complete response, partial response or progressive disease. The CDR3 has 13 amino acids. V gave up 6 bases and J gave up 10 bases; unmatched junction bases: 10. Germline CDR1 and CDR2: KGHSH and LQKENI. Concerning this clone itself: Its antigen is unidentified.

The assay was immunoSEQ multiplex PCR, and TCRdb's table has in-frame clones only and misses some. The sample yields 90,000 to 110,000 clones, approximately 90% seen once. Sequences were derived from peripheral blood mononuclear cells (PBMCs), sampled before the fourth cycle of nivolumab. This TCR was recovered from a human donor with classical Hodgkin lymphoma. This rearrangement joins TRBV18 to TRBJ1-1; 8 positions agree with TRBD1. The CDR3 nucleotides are TGTGCCAGCTCTCCAGGGGGCCGGAACAGAGCTTTCTTT. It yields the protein CASSPGGRNRAFF.